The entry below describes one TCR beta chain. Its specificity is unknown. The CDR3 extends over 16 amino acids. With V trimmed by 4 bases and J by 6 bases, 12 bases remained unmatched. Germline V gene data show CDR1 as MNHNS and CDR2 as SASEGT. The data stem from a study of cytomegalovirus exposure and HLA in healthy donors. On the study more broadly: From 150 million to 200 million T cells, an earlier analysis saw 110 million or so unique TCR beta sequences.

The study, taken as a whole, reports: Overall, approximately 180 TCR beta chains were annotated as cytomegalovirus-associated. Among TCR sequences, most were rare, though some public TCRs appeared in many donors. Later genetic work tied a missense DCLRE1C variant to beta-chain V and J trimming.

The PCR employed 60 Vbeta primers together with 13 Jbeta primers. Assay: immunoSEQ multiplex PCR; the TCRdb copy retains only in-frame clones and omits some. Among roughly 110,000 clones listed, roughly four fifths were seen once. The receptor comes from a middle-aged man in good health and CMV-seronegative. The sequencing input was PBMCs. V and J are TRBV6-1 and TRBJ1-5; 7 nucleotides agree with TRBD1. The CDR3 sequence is CASSANRDNRGQPQHF. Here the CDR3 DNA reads TGTGCCAGCAGTGCTAACCGGGACAACAGGGGTCAGCCCCAGCATTTT.